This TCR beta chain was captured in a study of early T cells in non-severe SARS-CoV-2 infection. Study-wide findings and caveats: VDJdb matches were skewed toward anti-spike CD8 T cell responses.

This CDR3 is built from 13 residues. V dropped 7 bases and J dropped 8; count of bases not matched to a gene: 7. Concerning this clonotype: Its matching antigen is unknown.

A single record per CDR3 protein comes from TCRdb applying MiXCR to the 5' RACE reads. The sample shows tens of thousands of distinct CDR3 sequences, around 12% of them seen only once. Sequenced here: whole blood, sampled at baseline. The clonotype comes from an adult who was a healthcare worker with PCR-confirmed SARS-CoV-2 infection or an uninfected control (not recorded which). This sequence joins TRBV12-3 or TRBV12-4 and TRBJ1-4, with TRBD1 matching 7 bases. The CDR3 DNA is TGTGCCAGCACCCAAACAGGGGTCGAAAAACTGTTTTTT. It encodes CASTQTGVEKLFF.